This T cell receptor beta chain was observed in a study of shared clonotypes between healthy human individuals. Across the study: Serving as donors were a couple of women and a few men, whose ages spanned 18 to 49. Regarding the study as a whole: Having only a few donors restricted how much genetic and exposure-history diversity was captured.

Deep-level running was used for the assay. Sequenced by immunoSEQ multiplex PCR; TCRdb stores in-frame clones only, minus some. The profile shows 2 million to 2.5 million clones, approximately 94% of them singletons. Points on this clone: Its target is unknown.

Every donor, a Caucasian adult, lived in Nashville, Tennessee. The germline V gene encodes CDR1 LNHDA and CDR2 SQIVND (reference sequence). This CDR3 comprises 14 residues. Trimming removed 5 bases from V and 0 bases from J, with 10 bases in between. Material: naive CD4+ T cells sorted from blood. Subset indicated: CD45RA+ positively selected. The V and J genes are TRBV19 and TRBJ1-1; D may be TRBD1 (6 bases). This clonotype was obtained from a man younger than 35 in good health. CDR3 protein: CASSLTGMNTEAFF. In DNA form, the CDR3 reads TGTGCCAGTAGTCTGACAGGCATGAACACTGAAGCTTTCTTT.